Only a few counts were recorded for the clone carrying this T cell receptor (beta chain). Different DNA sequences within this sample yield the same CDR3. Germline V CDR1 and CDR2: MNHNY, SVGAGI (reference sequence). V gave up 0 bases and J gave up 4 bases, with 6 bases separating them. The CDR3 contains 14 residues. It was with 60 Vbeta and 13 Jbeta primers that the PCR ran. The table came from immunoSEQ multiplex PCR; TCRdb's copy has only in-frame clones and leaves some out. Of 160,000 or so clones listed, roughly 82% are singletons. The source of the sample is a study of cytomegalovirus exposure and HLA in healthy donors.

V is TRBV6-6 and J is TRBJ2-2; possible D gene TRBD2, 6 bases. The sequencing input was PBMCs. The sequence derives from a man aged 50 or older in good health and CMV-seropositive. The CDR3 DNA reads TGTGCCAGCAGTTACTCGGGGGGCACCGGGGAGCTGTTTTTT. Translation: CASSYSGGTGELFF.